The 22 T cell receptor beta chains below come from one sample, sequenced in a study of Ad26.COV2.S vaccination and SARS-CoV-2 variants. Some clones are missing from TCRdb's copy, which holds only in-frame ones; the method was immunoSEQ multiplex PCR. The sample contains 300,000 to 400,000 clones, 80% to 90% of which appear only once. Treatment noted: roughly 18 received Ad26.COV2.S at low or high dose, single or two shots; roughly 5 received placebo; per-sample allocation not given. Specimens were obtained on day 63 following the first vaccine or placebo injection. Sequenced here: peripheral blood, sampled in a trial of Ad26.COV2.S vaccine versus placebo. The receptors stem from a person aged 18 to 59 who received the Ad26.COV2.S COVID-19 vaccine or a placebo.

This rearrangement joins TRBV4-3 to TRBJ1-2, with 9 bases that match TRBD1. Germline V CDR1 and CDR2: LGHNA, YSLEER. V shed 3 bases and J 8 bases; nucleotides not matched to a gene: 7. The CDR3 consists of 14 residues. The DNA for the CDR3 is TGCGCCAGCAGCCAGGACAGGACAGGGGACGGCTACACCTTC. Protein: CASSQDRTGDGYTF.

J is TRBJ1-2 and V is TRBV4-3; 7 nucleotides agree with TRBD1. In germline, CDR1 is LGHNA, CDR2 YSLEER. The ends lost 0 bases at V and 7 bases at J; junction bases unmatched: 8. The CDR3 has 15 residues. CDR3 nucleotides: TGCGCCAGCAGCCAAGAAGAAGGGACAGCGCGTGGCTACACCTTC. It codes for CASSQEEGTARGYTF.

The chain recombines TRBV4-2 with TRBJ2-2, with D uncertain. V lost 0 bases to trimming and J lost 4 bases, with 6 bases between them. CDR1 is LGHNA and CDR2 is YNFKEQ in the germline V gene. CDR3 size: 14 residues. CDR3 in DNA: TGTGCCAGCAGCCAAGACCGAGGCACCGGGGAGCTGTTTTTT. It is translated as CASSQDRGTGELFF.

This rearrangement joins TRBV7-2 to TRBJ1-2; D is undetermined. The germline CDR1 and CDR2 sequences are SGHTA and FQGNSA. The CDR3 length is 13 residues. V lost 1 base to trimming and J lost 4 bases, with 7 bases between them. CDR3 protein: CASSLGQSYGYTF. CDR3 nucleotides: TGTGCCAGCAGCTTAGGTCAGTCCTATGGCTACACCTTC.

Only a few counts were recorded for this clone. This chain links TRBV7-2 with TRBJ2-7; weak D call: TRBD2 (5 bases). CDR1 SGHTA and CDR2 FQGNSA come from the germline V gene. The CDR3 sequence is 16 residues long. Trimming cost V 5 bases and J 3 bases, with 20 bases left between them. CDR3 in DNA: TGTGCCAGCAGCACCTTGGGTGGGGAGAAAGTCTACGAGCAGTACTTC. It translates to CASSTLGGEKVYEQYF.

This sequence joins TRBV2 and TRBJ1-1, with 9 bases identical to TRBD1. CDR1 is SNHLY, CDR2 FYNNEI, per germline. The junction had 8 bases not matched to a gene; V was cut back by 11 bases and J by 4 bases. The CDR3 contains 13 residues. The CDR3 bases are TGTGCCGGGAAACAGGGGGCGGTCACTGAAGCTTTCTTT. Amino acids: CAGKQGAVTEAFF.

This sequence joins TRBV20-1 and TRBJ1-1; TRBD1 agrees at 7 bases. CDR3 length: 14 amino acids. Trimming took 3 bases from V and 4 from J; bases not matched to a gene: 8. The germline V gene encodes CDR1 DFQATT and CDR2 SNEGSKA (reference sequence). CDR3 bases: TGCAGTGCTAGTACAGGGGACTTTCTCACTGAAGCTTTCTTT. Its translation: CSASTGDFLTEAFF.

The rearrangement uses TRBV3-1 (or the pseudogene TRBV3-2) and TRBJ2-7; D remains ambiguous. The CDR3 sequence is 15 residues long. The V end was cut by 1 base, the J end by 2 bases, with 12 bases between. The germline gives CDR1 LGHDT, CDR2 YNNKEL (reference sequence). CDR3 sequence reads: CASSQGQSQTYEQYF. The CDR3 bases are TGTGCCAGCAGCCAAGGGCAGTCTCAGACCTACGAGCAGTACTTC.

The chain uses TRBV11-2 and TRBJ1-3; the D gene is possibly TRBD1 (6 bases). CDR1 SGHAT and CDR2 FQNNGV come from the germline V gene. The V end was cut by 3 bases, the J end by 8 bases, with 11 bases between. The length of the CDR3 is 13 residues. Here the CDR3 DNA reads TGTGCCAGCAGCTTGGGAAACAGGGACACCATATATTTT. It codes for CASSLGNRDTIYF.

The chain links TRBV24-1 to TRBJ2-2; 8 nucleotides match TRBD1. Germline values: CDR1 KGHDR, CDR2 SFDVKD. The CDR3 covers 17 residues. With V trimmed by 2 bases and J by 7 bases, 11 bases remained unmatched. CDR3 protein: CATSDSGEDRAVGELFF. The DNA for the CDR3 is TGTGCCACCAGTGATTCTGGGGAGGACAGGGCCGTCGGGGAGCTGTTTTTT.

The CDR3 sequence: CASSGQGSGNTIYF. The CDR3 coding sequence is TGTGCCAGCAGCGGACAGGGCTCTGGAAACACCATATATTTT. The chain carries TRBV28 and TRBJ1-3, with 8 nucleotides matching TRBD1. CDR3 length: 14 amino acids. Germline V gives CDR1 MDHEN, CDR2 SYDVKM. The V and J ends lost 6 bases and 0 bases, in that order; junction bases with no gene match: 1.

The rearrangement links TRBV6-6 to TRBJ2-7, with a possible D match to TRBD1 (6 bases). Germline lookup yields CDR1 MNHNY and CDR2 SVGAGI (reference sequence). The V and J ends lost 5 bases and 3 bases respectively, with 17 bases between them. This CDR3 comprises 15 residues. The DNA of the CDR3 is TGTGCCAGCAGTGACGGGCCAGGGGCTGGCTACGAGCAGTACTTC. Translating gives CASSDGPGAGYEQYF.

The CDR3 is CASSLRVSGANVLTF. Written as DNA, the CDR3 is TGTGCCAGCAGCTTGAGGGTCTCTGGGGCCAACGTCCTGACTTTC. This sequence joins TRBV5-4 and TRBJ2-6; D is undetermined. Per germline, CDR1 SGHNT and CDR2 YYREEE (reference sequence). The CDR3 spans 15 residues. Deletions cut 1 base from V and 0 bases from J, with 5 bases between.

The gene calls are TRBV27 and TRBJ2-2; 11 bases are a match to TRBD1. Germline trimming cut 5 bases from V and 3 bases from J; bases unmatched to any gene: 2. This CDR3 comprises 15 residues. The germline CDR1 and CDR2 sequences are MNHEY and SMNVEV (reference sequence). CDR3 loop: CASSPGQGDTGELFF. CDR3 bases: TGTGCCAGCAGTCCGGGACAGGGGGACACCGGGGAGCTGTTTTTT.

The chain links TRBV30 to TRBJ2-7; 10 nucleotides match TRBD2. The CDR3 length is 15 residues. The J segment lost 4 bases and the V segment lost 1 base, leaving 7 bases of the junction unmatched. Germline V gene lookup returns CDR1 GTSNPN and CDR2 SVGIG (reference sequence). CDR3 residues: CAWSAGTSAAYEQYF. CDR3 DNA sequence: TGTGCCTGGAGTGCCGGGACTAGCGCCGCTTACGAGCAGTACTTC.

The rearrangement links TRBV5-6 to TRBJ2-3; TRBD1 matches 8 bases. The germline gives CDR1 SGHDT, CDR2 YYEEEE. This CDR3 spans 15 amino acids. Germline trimming cut 7 bases from V and 4 bases from J; bases unmatched to any gene: 11. The DNA of the CDR3 is TGTGCCAGCCGCTCGCCGGACAGGGCGGCAGATACGCAGTATTTT. This encodes CASRSPDRAADTQYF.

The rearrangement uses TRBV19 and TRBJ2-3; D is ambiguous. This CDR3 is built from 15 residues. V gave up 5 bases and J gave up 1 base, with 13 bases separating them. Germline V CDR1 and CDR2: LNHDA, SQIVND (reference sequence). The CDR3 DNA is TGTGCCAGTAGTGAAACCGCAGGAGGCACAGATACGCAGTATTTT. It specifies CASSETAGGTDTQYF. Drawing the rest from reference TRBV19 and TRBJ2-3, the complete variable domain is DGGITQSPKYLFRKEGQNVTLSCEQNLNHDAMYWYRQDPGQGLRLIYYSQIVNDFQKGDIAEGYSVSREKKESFPLTVTSAQKNPTAFYLCASSETAGGTDTQYFGPGTRLTVL.

The J gene is TRBJ2-1, the V gene TRBV11-2, with 12 bases that match TRBD2. CDR3 length equals 16 residues. V was pared by 1 base and J by 8 bases, with 6 bases of the junction left unmatched. CDR1 SGHAT and CDR2 FQNNGV come from the germline V gene. The CDR3 here is CASSLGLAGALYEQFF. CDR3 DNA: TGTGCCAGCAGCTTAGGACTAGCGGGGGCTCTGTATGAGCAGTTCTTC.

This chain joins TRBV10-3 and TRBJ1-2; D may be TRBD1 (5 bases). This CDR3 comprises 14 residues. The V end lost 6 bases, the J end lost 1 base, and 12 bases lay between the germline ends. In germline, CDR1 is ENHRY, CDR2 SYGVKD. CDR3 DNA sequence: TGTGCCATCAGCCAACGACAGTATAACTATGGCTACACCTTC. Translation: CAISQRQYNYGYTF.

The V and J genes are TRBV5-6 and TRBJ1-1; D possibly corresponds to TRBD1 (5 bases). V shed 5 bases and J shed 1 base, with 18 bases lying between them. CDR3 size: 16 residues. From germline, CDR1 is SGHDT and CDR2 YYEEEE. The CDR3 sequence is CASSPYGAGPNTEAFF. The CDR3 region has the DNA TGTGCCAGCAGTCCCTACGGGGCAGGCCCGAACACTGAAGCTTTCTTT.

The chain uses TRBV5-1 and TRBJ1-2; 9 bases fit TRBD1. Unmatched junction bases numbered 1, after V lost 0 bases and J lost 1 base. The germline CDR1 and CDR2 sequences are SGHRS and YFSETQ. The CDR3 runs 15 residues. The CDR3 DNA follows: TGCGCCAGCAGCTTGGGGGACAGGGATAACTATGGCTACACCTTC. Translation gives CASSLGDRDNYGYTF.

The chain employs TRBV6-4 and TRBJ1-5; the D gene is possibly TRBD1 (5 bases). CDR1 is MRHNA, CDR2 SNTAGT, per germline. Trimming pared 0 bases from V and 3 bases from J, leaving 6 bases between. The CDR3 covers 14 residues. Here the CDR3 reads CASSDSGDNQPQHF. CDR3 DNA sequence: TGTGCCAGCAGTGACTCAGGGGACAATCAGCCCCAGCATTTT.